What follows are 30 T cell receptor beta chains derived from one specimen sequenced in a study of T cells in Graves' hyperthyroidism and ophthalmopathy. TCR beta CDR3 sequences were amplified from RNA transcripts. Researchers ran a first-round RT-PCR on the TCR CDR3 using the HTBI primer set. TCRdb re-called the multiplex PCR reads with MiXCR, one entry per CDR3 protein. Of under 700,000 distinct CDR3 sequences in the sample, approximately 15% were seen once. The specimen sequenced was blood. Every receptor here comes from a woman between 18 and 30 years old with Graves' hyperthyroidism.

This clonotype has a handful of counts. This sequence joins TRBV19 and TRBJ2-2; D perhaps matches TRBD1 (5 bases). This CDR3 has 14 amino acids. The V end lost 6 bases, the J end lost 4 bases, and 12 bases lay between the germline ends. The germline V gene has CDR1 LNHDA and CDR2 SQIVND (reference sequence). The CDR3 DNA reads TGTGCCAGTAGGGTAGGGCAGGGCACCGGGGAGCTGTTTTTT. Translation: CASRVGQGTGELFF.

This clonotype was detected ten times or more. This CDR3 is CASSERDTRNSPLHF. In DNA form, the CDR3 reads TGTGCCAGCAGTGAAAGGGACACACGGAATTCACCCCTCCACTTT. The rearrangement links TRBV2 to TRBJ1-6, with D possibly being TRBD1 (6 bases). The CDR3 is 15 residues long. Deletions cut 2 bases from V and 7 bases from J, with 12 bases between. The V gene's germline CDR1 is SNHLY and CDR2 FYNNEI. Supplemented by reference TRBV2 and TRBJ1-6, the full variable domain reads EPEVTQTPSHQVTQMGQEVILRCVPISNHLYFYWYRQILGQKVEFLVSFYNNEISEKSEIFDDQFSVERPDGSNFTLKIRSTKLEDSAMYFCASSERDTRNSPLHFGNGTRLTVT.

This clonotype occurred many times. The CDR3: CSVEDGTVASYEQYF. CDR3 nucleotide sequence: TGCAGCGTTGAAGACGGGACGGTGGCCTCCTACGAGCAGTACTTC. The gene calls are TRBV29-1 and TRBJ2-7; tentatively, D is TRBD1 or TRBD2 (5 bases each). CDR1 is SQVTM and CDR2 is ANQGSEA in the germline V gene. The CDR3 loop spans 15 amino acids. Trimming cost V 0 bases and J 0 bases, with 12 bases left between them.

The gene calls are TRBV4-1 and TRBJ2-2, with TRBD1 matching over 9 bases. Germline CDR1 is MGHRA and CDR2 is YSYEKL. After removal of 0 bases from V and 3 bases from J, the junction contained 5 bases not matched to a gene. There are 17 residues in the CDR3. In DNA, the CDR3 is TGCGCCAGCAGCCAAGAGCCGGGACAGGGATACACCGGGGAGCTGTTTTTT. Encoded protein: CASSQEPGQGYTGELFF.

The CDR3 DNA reads TGTGCCAGCAGCAAGAAGGGTTTCGCTAGCACAGATACGCAGTATTTT. Translating gives CASSKKGFASTDTQYF. The chain employs TRBV5-8 and TRBJ2-3; D is uncertain. V shed 4 bases and J shed 0 bases, with 15 bases lying between them. The CDR3 runs 16 residues. In germline, CDR1 is SGHTS, CDR2 YDEGEE.

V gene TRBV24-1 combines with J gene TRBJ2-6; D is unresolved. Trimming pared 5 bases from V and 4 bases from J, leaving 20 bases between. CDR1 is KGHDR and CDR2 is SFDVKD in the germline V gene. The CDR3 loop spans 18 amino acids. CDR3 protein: CATSVLSGPRAGANVLTF. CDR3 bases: TGTGCCACCAGTGTGCTTTCGGGCCCCCGGGCAGGGGCCAACGTCCTGACTTTC.

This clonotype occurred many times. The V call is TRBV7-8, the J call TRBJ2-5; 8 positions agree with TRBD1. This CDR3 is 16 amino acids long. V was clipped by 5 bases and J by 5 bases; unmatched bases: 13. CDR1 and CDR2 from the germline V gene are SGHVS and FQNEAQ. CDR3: CASSRTGKTSGETQYF. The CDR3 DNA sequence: TGTGCCAGCAGCCGGACAGGGAAGACCTCCGGGGAGACCCAGTACTTC.

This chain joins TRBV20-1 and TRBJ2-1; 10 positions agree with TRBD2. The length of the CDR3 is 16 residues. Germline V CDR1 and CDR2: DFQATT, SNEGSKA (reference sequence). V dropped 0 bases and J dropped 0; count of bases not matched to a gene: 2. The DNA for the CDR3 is TGCAGTGCTAGAGAGGCTAGCGGGGGCTCCTACAATGAGCAGTTCTTC. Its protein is CSAREASGGSYNEQFF.

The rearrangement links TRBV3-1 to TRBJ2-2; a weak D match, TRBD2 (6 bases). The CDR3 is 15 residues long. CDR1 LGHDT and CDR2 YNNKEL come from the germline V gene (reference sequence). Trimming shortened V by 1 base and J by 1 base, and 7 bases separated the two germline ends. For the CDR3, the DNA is TGTGCCAGCAGCCAAGGGACTAAGAACACCGGGGAGCTGTTTTTT. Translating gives CASSQGTKNTGELFF.

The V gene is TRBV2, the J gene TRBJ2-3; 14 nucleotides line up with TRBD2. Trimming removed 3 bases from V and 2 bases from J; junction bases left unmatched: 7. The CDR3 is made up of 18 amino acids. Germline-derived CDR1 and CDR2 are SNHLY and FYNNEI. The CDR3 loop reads CASSELGTSGSNTDTQYF. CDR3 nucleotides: TGTGCCAGCAGTGAGCTCGGGACTAGCGGGAGTAACACAGATACGCAGTATTTT.

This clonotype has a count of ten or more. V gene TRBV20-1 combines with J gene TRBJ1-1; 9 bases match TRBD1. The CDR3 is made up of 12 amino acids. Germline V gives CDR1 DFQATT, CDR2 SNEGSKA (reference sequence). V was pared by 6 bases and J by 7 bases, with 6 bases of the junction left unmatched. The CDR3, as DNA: TGCAGTGCCCCGACAGGGGGTTTTGAAGCTTTCTTT. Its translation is CSAPTGGFEAFF.

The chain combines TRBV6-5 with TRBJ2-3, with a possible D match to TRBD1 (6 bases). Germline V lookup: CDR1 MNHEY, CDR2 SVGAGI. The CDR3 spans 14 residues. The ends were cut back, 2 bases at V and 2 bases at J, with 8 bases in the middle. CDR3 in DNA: TGTGCCAGCAGTTACGACAGGAACACAGATACGCAGTATTTT. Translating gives CASSYDRNTDTQYF.

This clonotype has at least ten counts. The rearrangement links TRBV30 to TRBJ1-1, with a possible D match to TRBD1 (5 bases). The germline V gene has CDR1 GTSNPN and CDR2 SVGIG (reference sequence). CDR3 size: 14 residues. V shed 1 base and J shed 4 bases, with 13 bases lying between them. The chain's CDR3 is CAWSGFDRGTEAFF. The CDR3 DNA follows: TGTGCCTGGAGTGGATTTGACAGAGGCACTGAAGCTTTCTTT.

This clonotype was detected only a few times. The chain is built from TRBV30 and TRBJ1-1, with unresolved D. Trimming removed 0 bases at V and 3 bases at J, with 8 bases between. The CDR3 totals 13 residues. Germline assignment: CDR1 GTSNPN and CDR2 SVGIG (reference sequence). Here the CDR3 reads CAWSVSGYTEAFF. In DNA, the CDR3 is TGTGCCTGGAGTGTATCAGGCTACACTGAAGCTTTCTTT. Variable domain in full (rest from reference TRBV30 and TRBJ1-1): SQTIHQWPATLVQPVGSPLSLECTVEGTSNPNLYWYRQAAGRGLQLLFYSVGIGQISSEVPQNLSASRPQDRQFILSSKKLLLSDSGFYLCAWSVSGYTEAFFGQGTRLTVV.

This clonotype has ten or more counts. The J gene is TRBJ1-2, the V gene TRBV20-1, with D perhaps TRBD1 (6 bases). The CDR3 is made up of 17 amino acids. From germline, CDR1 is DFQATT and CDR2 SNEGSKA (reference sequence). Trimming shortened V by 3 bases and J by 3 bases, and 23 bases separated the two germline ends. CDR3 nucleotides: TGCAGTGCTAGTCTGCTCGCAGGGGTGGAGGGTGACTATGGCTACACCTTC. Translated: CSASLLAGVEGDYGYTF.

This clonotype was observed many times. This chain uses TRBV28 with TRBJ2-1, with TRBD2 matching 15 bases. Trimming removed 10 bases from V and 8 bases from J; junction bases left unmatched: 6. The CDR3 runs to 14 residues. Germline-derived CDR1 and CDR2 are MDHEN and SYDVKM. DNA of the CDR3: TGTGCCATCTCGGGACTAGCGGGAGGCTATGAGCAGTTCTTC. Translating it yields CAISGLAGGYEQFF.

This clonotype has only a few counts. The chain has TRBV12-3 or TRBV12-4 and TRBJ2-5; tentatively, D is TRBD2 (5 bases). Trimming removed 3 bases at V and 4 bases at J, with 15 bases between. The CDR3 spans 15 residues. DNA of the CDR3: TGTGCCAGCAGTTTGGACGGGGTGGTGGTAGAGACCCAGTACTTC. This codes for CASSLDGVVVETQYF.

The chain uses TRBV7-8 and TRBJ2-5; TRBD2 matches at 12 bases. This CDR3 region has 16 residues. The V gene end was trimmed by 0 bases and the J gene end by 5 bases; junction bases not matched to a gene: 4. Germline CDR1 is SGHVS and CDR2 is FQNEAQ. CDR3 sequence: CASSLARLAGEETQYF. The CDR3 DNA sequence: TGTGCCAGCAGCTTAGCCAGACTAGCGGGAGAGGAGACCCAGTACTTC.

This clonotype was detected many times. CDR3 coding DNA: TGTGCCAGCAGTCGACGGGACCAGGGGAACTCCTACGAGCAGTACTTC. It codes for CASSRRDQGNSYEQYF. This chain uses TRBV12-3 or TRBV12-4 with TRBJ2-7, with D perhaps TRBD1 (6 bases). The CDR3 extends over 16 amino acids. The V and J ends lost 5 bases and 0 bases respectively, with 17 bases between them.

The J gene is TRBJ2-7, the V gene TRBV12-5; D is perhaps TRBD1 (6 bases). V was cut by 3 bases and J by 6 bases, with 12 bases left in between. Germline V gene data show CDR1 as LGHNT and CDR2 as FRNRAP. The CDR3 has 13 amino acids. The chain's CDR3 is CASGFWGLIEQYF. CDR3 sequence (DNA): TGTGCTAGTGGTTTTTGGGGGCTAATCGAGCAGTACTTC.

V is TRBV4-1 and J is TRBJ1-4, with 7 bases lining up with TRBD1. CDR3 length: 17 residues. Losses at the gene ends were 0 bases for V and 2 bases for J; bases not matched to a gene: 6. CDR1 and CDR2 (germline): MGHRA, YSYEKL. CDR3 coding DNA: TGCGCCAGCAGCCAAGATAAGGGGGCGGGGACTAATGAAAAACTGTTTTTT. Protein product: CASSQDKGAGTNEKLFF.

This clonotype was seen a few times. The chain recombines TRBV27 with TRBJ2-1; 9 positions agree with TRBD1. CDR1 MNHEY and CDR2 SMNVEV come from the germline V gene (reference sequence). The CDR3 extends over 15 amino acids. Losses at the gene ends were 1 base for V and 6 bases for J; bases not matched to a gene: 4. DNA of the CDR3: TGTGCCAGCAGTTTATGGGACAGGGTGGGCAATGAGCAGTTCTTC. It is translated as CASSLWDRVGNEQFF.

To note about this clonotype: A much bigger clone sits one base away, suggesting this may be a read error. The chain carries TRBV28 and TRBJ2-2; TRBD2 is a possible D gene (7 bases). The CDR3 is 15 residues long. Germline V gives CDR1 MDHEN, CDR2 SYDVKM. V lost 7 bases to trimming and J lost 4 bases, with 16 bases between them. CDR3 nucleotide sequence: TGTGCCAGCAAGGGGGGGGAGTCTCGCACCGGGGAGCTGTTTTTT. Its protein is CASKGGESRTGELFF.

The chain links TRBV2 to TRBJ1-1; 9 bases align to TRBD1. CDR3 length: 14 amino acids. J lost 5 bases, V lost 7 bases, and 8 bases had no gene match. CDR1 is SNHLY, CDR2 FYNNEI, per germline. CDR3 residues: CASTRDREGTEAFF. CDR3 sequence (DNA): TGTGCCAGCACCCGGGACAGGGAGGGTACTGAAGCTTTCTTT.

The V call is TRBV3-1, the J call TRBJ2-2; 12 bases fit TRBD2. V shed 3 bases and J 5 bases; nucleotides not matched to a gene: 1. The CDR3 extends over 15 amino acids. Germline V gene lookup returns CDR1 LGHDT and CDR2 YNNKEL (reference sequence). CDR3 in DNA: TGTGCCAGCAGCCAGGGGACTAGCGGGACCGGGGAGCTGTTTTTT. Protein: CASSQGTSGTGELFF.

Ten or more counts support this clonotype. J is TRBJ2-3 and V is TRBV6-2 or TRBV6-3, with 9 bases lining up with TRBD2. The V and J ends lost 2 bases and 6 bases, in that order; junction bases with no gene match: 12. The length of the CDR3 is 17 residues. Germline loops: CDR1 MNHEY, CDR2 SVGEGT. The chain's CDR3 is CASSYEEAGGSRDTQYF. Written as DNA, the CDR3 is TGTGCCAGCAGTTACGAAGAAGCGGGGGGATCCAGGGATACGCAGTATTTT.

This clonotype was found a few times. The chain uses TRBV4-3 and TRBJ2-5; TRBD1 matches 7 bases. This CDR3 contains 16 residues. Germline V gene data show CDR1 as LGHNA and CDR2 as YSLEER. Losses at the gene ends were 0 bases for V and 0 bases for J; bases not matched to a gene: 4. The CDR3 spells CASSQDKGQYQETQYF. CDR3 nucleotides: TGCGCCAGCAGCCAAGATAAGGGACAGTACCAAGAGACCCAGTACTTC.

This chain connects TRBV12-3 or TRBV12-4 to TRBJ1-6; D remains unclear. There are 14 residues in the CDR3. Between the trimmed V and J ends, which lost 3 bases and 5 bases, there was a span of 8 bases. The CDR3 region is CASSFGTHNSPLHF. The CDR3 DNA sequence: TGTGCCAGCAGTTTTGGCACCCATAATTCACCCCTCCACTTT.

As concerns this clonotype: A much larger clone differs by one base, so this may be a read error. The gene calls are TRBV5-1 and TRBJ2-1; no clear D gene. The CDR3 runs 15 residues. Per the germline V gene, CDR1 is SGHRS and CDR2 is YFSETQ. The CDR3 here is CASSLTHPTYNDQFF. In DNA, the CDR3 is TGCGCCAGCAGCTTGACACACCCGACCTACAATGACCAGTTCTTC.

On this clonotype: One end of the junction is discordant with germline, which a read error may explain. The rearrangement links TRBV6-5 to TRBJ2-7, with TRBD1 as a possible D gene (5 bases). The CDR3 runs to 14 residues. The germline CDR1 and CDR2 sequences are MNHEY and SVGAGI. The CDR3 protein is CAGSLPRVSYEQYF. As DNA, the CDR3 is TGTGCCGGCAGTTTACCCAGGGTCTCCTACGAGCAGTACTTC.